A single sample is the source of the 21 T cell receptor beta chains below, sequenced in a study of blood T cell repertoires in COVID-19. Sequencing used immunoSEQ multiplex PCR; TCRdb keeps in-frame clones, though not all of them. The data contain 200,000 to 250,000 clones, approximately 86% of them singletons. Material: PBMCs or T cells enriched from blood (not recorded which). The receptors derive from a woman in her 30s who had been exposed to COVID-19.

The chain uses TRBV27 and TRBJ2-3, with 11 bases fitting TRBD2. CDR3 size: 19 residues. Unmatched junction bases numbered 11, after V lost 1 base and J lost 2 bases. Germline-derived CDR1 and CDR2 are MNHEY and SMNVEV (reference sequence). In DNA form, the CDR3 reads TGTGCCAGCAGTTTATTGGGGGGTGGGGGACTAGCGGACACAGATACGCAGTATTTT. Its translation is CASSLLGGGGLADTDTQYF.

V and J are TRBV11-3 and TRBJ2-2, with D possibly TRBD2 on 6 matching bases. The CDR3 is 15 residues long. Trimming took off 5 bases at V and 2 bases at J, with 12 bases between the two ends. In germline, CDR1 is SGHNT, CDR2 YENEEA. Here the CDR3 DNA reads TGTGCCAGCAGCCCCGCAGGACTAAACACCGGGGAGCTGTTTTTT. Residues: CASSPAGLNTGELFF.

CDR3 in DNA: TGTGCCAGCAGTAGATACCAGGGGAGGCCCCAGCATTTT. Translated, it gives CASSRYQGRPQHF. The chain carries TRBV6-5 and TRBJ1-5, with D perhaps matching TRBD1 (6 bases). CDR1 and CDR2 from the germline V gene are MNHEY and SVGAGI. V was trimmed by 5 bases and J by 9 bases, leaving 14 bases between them. The CDR3 spans 13 residues.

This sequence joins TRBV19 and TRBJ2-7; 9 bases align to TRBD1. With 5 bases clipped from V and 2 bases from J, the junction kept 7 bases outside the gene matches. The CDR3 runs 15 residues. Germline V gene data show CDR1 as LNHDA and CDR2 as SQIVND (reference sequence). The CDR3 bases are TGTGCCAGTAGTCCGGGACAGGGAATCCCCTACGAGCAGTACTTC. Translating it yields CASSPGQGIPYEQYF.

The genes are TRBV19 and TRBJ1-6, with D possibly being TRBD1 (5 bases). Germline V lookup: CDR1 LNHDA, CDR2 SQIVND (reference sequence). V lost 5 bases and J 18 bases, leaving 17 bases between the germline ends. The CDR3 totals 12 residues. CDR3 nucleotide sequence: TGTGCCAGTAGTCAAACAGGATTAGCTAGCCACTTT. Its translation: CASSQTGLASHF.

The chain employs TRBV5-1 and TRBJ1-3; the match to TRBD1 covers 7 bases. Trimming at V came to 4 bases and at J to 4 bases, leaving 14 bases not matched to a gene. CDR1 SGHRS and CDR2 YFSETQ come from the germline V gene. CDR3 size: 17 residues. This chain's CDR3 is CASSRSDRWLRGNTIYF. The CDR3, as DNA: TGCGCCAGCAGCCGCTCGGACAGGTGGCTACGAGGAAACACCATATATTTT.

The rearrangement links TRBV27 to TRBJ1-2, with 10 bases aligning to TRBD1. V trimming: 3 bases; J trimming: 8 bases; junction bases outside the gene matches: 9. The CDR3 is 15 residues long. Looked up from germline, CDR1 is MNHEY and CDR2 is SMNVEV (reference sequence). This CDR3 reads CASSFRTGGTGGYTF. Written as DNA, the CDR3 is TGTGCCAGCAGTTTCCGGACAGGGGGAACGGGAGGCTACACCTTC.

This chain uses TRBV27 with TRBJ1-2; 7 nucleotides agree with TRBD1. V lost 5 bases to trimming and J lost 8 bases; unmatched junction nucleotides: 11. The CDR3 length is 14 residues. The germline V gene has CDR1 MNHEY and CDR2 SMNVEV (reference sequence). CDR3 in DNA: TGTGCCAGCAGTCCTCTGTTAGGGGGCAAAGGCTACACCTTC. Encoded protein: CASSPLLGGKGYTF.

This chain links TRBV19 with TRBJ2-1; 9 bases are a match to TRBD2. V shed 2 bases and J 0 bases; nucleotides not matched to a gene: 5. The length of the CDR3 is 17 residues. Germline V gives CDR1 LNHDA, CDR2 SQIVND (reference sequence). The CDR3 region is CASSILAGSRSYNEQFF. CDR3 DNA sequence: TGTGCCAGTAGTATACTAGCGGGGTCCCGCTCCTACAATGAGCAGTTCTTC.

The chain joins TRBV2 to TRBJ1-2; TRBD1 aligns across 11 bases. The CDR3 loop spans 11 amino acids. Per the germline V gene, CDR1 is SNHLY and CDR2 is FYNNEI. The ends lost 6 bases at V and 14 bases at J; junction bases unmatched: 5. Here the CDR3 reads CASSGTGGETF. CDR3 DNA: TGTGCCAGCAGCGGGACAGGGGGAGAAACCTTC.

The CDR3 region is CASSDSGVGYTF. CDR3 nucleotides: TGTGCCAGCAGTGACTCAGGGGTCGGCTACACCTTC. The V gene is TRBV6-4, the J gene TRBJ1-2; the D gene is possibly TRBD1 (5 bases). V was cut by 0 bases and J by 8 bases, with 7 bases left in between. Germline V gene lookup returns CDR1 MRHNA and CDR2 SNTAGT. This CDR3 is 12 amino acids long.

The CDR3 region has the DNA TGTGCCAGCAGCTTCCCGAGGACTGAAGCTTTCTTT. This encodes CASSFPRTEAFF. This chain uses TRBV5-6 with TRBJ1-1; D not certain. The CDR3 extends over 12 amino acids. Trimming removed 2 bases from V and 5 bases from J, with 7 bases in between. Germline V gene data show CDR1 as SGHDT and CDR2 as YYEEEE.

The genes are TRBV6-1 and TRBJ2-7, with D unclear. The CDR3 consists of 13 residues. Germline-derived CDR1 and CDR2 are MNHNS and SASEGT. V was clipped by 1 base and J by 2 bases, with 6 bases between them. The CDR3 DNA reads TGTGCCAGCAGTGAAGTTTTAGCCTACGAGCAGTACTTC. Its protein product is CASSEVLAYEQYF.

The chain combines TRBV3-1 (or the pseudogene TRBV3-2) with TRBJ1-2, with TRBD1 matching over 7 bases. After removal of 2 bases from V and 6 bases from J, the junction contained 12 bases not matched to a gene. CDR1 is LGHDT, CDR2 YNNKEL, per germline (reference sequence). CDR3 length: 16 amino acids. In nucleotides, the CDR3 is TGTGCCAGCAGCCAAAAATCGTCAGGGGGGTTCGATGGCTACACCTTC. Translated, it gives CASSQKSSGGFDGYTF.

V is TRBV4-1 and J is TRBJ1-5, with 10 bases that match TRBD1. Germline V gene sequence: CDR1 MGHRA, CDR2 YSYEKL. The CDR3 contains 15 residues. Trimming took 6 bases from V and 6 from J; bases not matched to a gene: 8. The CDR3 loop is CASSLSDRGSQPQHF. CDR3 in DNA: TGCGCCAGCAGTCTTTCGGACAGGGGGAGTCAGCCCCAGCATTTT.

This clone was detected once. The chain joins TRBV4-1 to TRBJ1-5; D unresolved. The CDR3 covers 15 residues. Germline lookup yields CDR1 MGHRA and CDR2 YSYEKL. The germline V and J ends were trimmed by 0 bases and 4 bases, with 10 bases remaining between them. CDR3 in amino acids: CASSQDEQTNQPQHF. The CDR3 nucleotides read TGCGCCAGCAGCCAAGATGAACAGACGAATCAGCCCCAGCATTTT.

The rearrangement uses TRBV6-6 and TRBJ1-2; D remains ambiguous. The V gene's germline CDR1 is MNHNY and CDR2 SVGAGI (reference sequence). The CDR3 is 11 amino acids. V was pared by 0 bases and J by 6 bases, with 2 bases between. CDR3 in DNA: TGTGCCAGCAGTTACTCTAATGGCTACACCTTC. Encoded protein: CASSYSNGYTF.

The chain carries TRBV7-9 and TRBJ2-7; 8 nucleotides agree with TRBD1. The CDR3 consists of 13 residues. In germline, CDR1 is SEHNR, CDR2 FQNEAQ (reference sequence). V lost 8 bases to trimming and J lost 4 bases; unmatched junction nucleotides: 7. In DNA, the CDR3 is TGTGCCAGCTCCCGGACAGGGACTTACGAGCAGTACTTC. Protein: CASSRTGTYEQYF.

This chain joins TRBV6-1 and TRBJ1-5; D gene unclear. The J call may be incorrect, as the DNA end agrees better with TRBJ2-3. The CDR3 extends over 13 amino acids. The germline CDR1 and CDR2 sequences are MNHNS and SASEGT. CDR3 protein: CASSDVSNQPQYF. CDR3 sequence (DNA): TGTGCCAGCAGTGACGTTAGCAATCAGCCCCAGTATTTT.

The chain employs TRBV19 and TRBJ2-7; 9 bases are shared with TRBD1. This CDR3 comprises 15 residues. Germline V lookup: CDR1 LNHDA, CDR2 SQIVND (reference sequence). V was clipped by 6 bases and J by 0 bases; unmatched bases: 6. The CDR3: CASRPGTGISYEQYF. In DNA form, the CDR3 reads TGTGCCAGTAGACCCGGGACAGGGATCTCCTACGAGCAGTACTTC.

The chain joins TRBV6-5 to TRBJ2-7; 13 nucleotides line up with TRBD2. The CDR3 has 14 amino acids. CDR1 MNHEY and CDR2 SVGAGI come from the germline V gene. V dropped 6 bases and J dropped 1; count of bases not matched to a gene: 0. The chain's CDR3 is CASRLAGGSYEQYF. The DNA for the CDR3 is TGTGCCAGCAGACTAGCGGGGGGGTCCTACGAGCAGTACTTC.